One and the same sample provided the 31 T cell receptor beta chains below, sequenced in a study of T cell responses to AZD1222 COVID-19 vaccine (TCRdb year 2021). The method was the immunoSEQ multiplex PCR assay. TCRdb provides this immuneACCESS table in a form limited to in-frame rearrangements. Some clones are lacking; in checked studies, under half of them reflect an unresolved V gene, and why the rest are absent is not known. Here the sample has tens of thousands of clones; 88% occur a single time. The ten largest account for 7.8% of the sample. The sample's time point label, in plain terms: baseline before first vaccination. The material sequenced was peripheral blood, taken on day 0 of AZD1222 vaccination. These receptors all come from an adult in good health.

This clone was counted between two and nine times. The CDR3: CASSLAGSFPKGGYTF. The CDR3 nucleotides are TGTGCCAGCAGCTTAGCCGGATCCTTTCCCAAAGGTGGCTACACCTTC. The rearrangement uses TRBV11-2 and TRBJ1-2; D remains ambiguous. The V and J ends lost 1 base and 7 bases respectively, with 19 bases between them. The CDR3 runs to 16 residues. CDR1 is SGHAT and CDR2 is FQNNGV in the germline V gene.

This chain connects TRBV15 to TRBJ1-2, with D maybe TRBD1 (5 bases). Germline V gives CDR1 LNHNV, CDR2 YYDKDF (reference sequence). With 2 bases removed from V and 5 bases from J, the gap between germline ends came to 15 bases. There are 15 residues in the CDR3. CDR3 loop: CATSRPSGIGYGYTF. In DNA form, the CDR3 reads TGTGCCACCAGCAGACCATCAGGGATTGGGTATGGCTACACCTTC.

The J gene is TRBJ2-5, the V gene TRBV7-9, with D perhaps matching TRBD1 (6 bases). The CDR3 extends over 14 amino acids. V lost 1 base and J 3 bases, leaving 9 bases between the germline ends. Germline V gene lookup returns CDR1 SEHNR and CDR2 FQNEAQ (reference sequence). The CDR3 nucleotides read TGTGCCAGCAGCTTAGTCCGGACAGAAGAGACCCAGTACTTC. It codes for CASSLVRTEETQYF.

The chain joins TRBV30 to TRBJ2-2; the match to TRBD2 covers 11 bases. The CDR3 spans 19 residues. CDR1 GTSNPN and CDR2 SVGIG come from the germline V gene (reference sequence). J gave up 1 base and V 2 bases, and 12 bases lay outside the gene matches. Here the CDR3 reads CAWSLTRTSGRKNTGELFF. The CDR3 DNA reads as TGTGCCTGGAGTCTTACCCGAACTAGCGGGAGAAAGAACACCGGGGAGCTGTTTTTT.

This chain uses TRBV20-1 with TRBJ2-1; D remains ambiguous. The CDR3 has 11 residues. V was pared by 4 bases and J by 7 bases, with 8 bases between. In germline, CDR1 is DFQATT, CDR2 SNEGSKA (reference sequence). CDR3 sequence: CSAKRRNEQFF. For the CDR3, the DNA is TGCAGTGCTAAGCGCAGGAATGAGCAGTTCTTC.

This chain links TRBV5-1 with TRBJ1-4; 9 nucleotides agree with TRBD1. The CDR3 extends over 14 amino acids. V was pared by 2 bases and J by 7 bases, with 3 bases of the junction left unmatched. Per germline, CDR1 SGHRS and CDR2 YFSETQ. This CDR3 is CASSLQGAGEKLFF. CDR3 nucleotides: TGCGCCAGCAGCTTACAGGGGGCGGGTGAAAAACTGTTTTTT.

The chain links TRBV27 to TRBJ1-6, with no clear D. Trimming cost V 4 bases and J 8 bases, with 9 bases left between them. The CDR3 has 13 residues. Germline CDR1 is MNHEY and CDR2 is SMNVEV (reference sequence). For the CDR3, the DNA is TGTGCCAGCAGTTCCGGTACGCATTCACCCCTCCACTTT. Protein sequence: CASSSGTHSPLHF.

This clone has only one observation. CDR3 in amino acids: CASSQESPPNQPQHF. As DNA, the CDR3 is TGCGCCAGCAGCCAAGAAAGCCCCCCAAATCAGCCCCAGCATTTT. The chain links TRBV4-1 to TRBJ1-5; D remains unclear. The CDR3 has 15 amino acids. Germline CDR1 and CDR2: MGHRA and YSYEKL. Trimming cost V 0 bases and J 4 bases, with 10 bases left between them.

The chain couples TRBV6-5 to TRBJ1-5, with 8 bases fitting TRBD1. Trimming removed 6 bases from V and 3 bases from J; junction bases left unmatched: 7. CDR1 and CDR2 from the germline V gene are MNHEY and SVGAGI. CDR3 length equals 15 residues. Here the CDR3 DNA reads TGTGCCAGCAGGTGGACAGGGCGGCTCAATCAGCCCCAGCATTTT. This gives the protein CASRWTGRLNQPQHF.

V is TRBV27 and J is TRBJ1-3; 9 nucleotides agree with TRBD1. The J segment lost 2 bases and the V segment lost 6 bases, leaving 5 bases of the junction unmatched. Germline CDR1 is MNHEY and CDR2 is SMNVEV (reference sequence). This CDR3 has 15 amino acids. The CDR3 here is CASRLTGGAGNTIYF. CDR3 coding DNA: TGTGCCAGCAGGCTTACAGGGGGCGCTGGAAACACCATATATTTT.

The J gene is TRBJ2-1, the V gene TRBV29-1; D tentatively reads TRBD1 or TRBD2 (6 bases each). The germline V gene encodes CDR1 SQVTM and CDR2 ANQGSEA. V was clipped by 4 bases and J by 4 bases, with 14 bases between them. This CDR3 is 14 amino acids long. CDR3 protein: CSVAGRDTYNEQFF. The CDR3, as DNA: TGCAGCGTTGCTGGGCGGGACACTTACAATGAGCAGTTCTTC.

The genes are TRBV10-2 and TRBJ2-7, with 7 bases identical to TRBD2. The germline CDR1 and CDR2 sequences are WSHSY and SAAADI. The CDR3 has 15 residues. J was trimmed by 2 bases and V by 3 bases; bases with no gene match: 7. In DNA form, the CDR3 reads TGCGCCAGCAGTGAAGCCCCAGCGGGGACCTACGAGCAGTACTTC. Its translation is CASSEAPAGTYEQYF.

Only a few counts were recorded for this clone. The chain combines TRBV25-1 with TRBJ2-5; 12 positions match TRBD2. Germline CDR1 reads MGHDK; CDR2 reads SYGVNS. Trimming at V came to 1 base and at J to 4 bases, leaving 10 bases not matched to a gene. The CDR3 extends over 18 amino acids. The CDR3 is CASSESRLAGVSAETQYF. CDR3 DNA: TGTGCCAGCAGTGAATCGCGACTAGCGGGAGTCTCGGCAGAGACCCAGTACTTC.

The rearrangement joins TRBV11-3 to TRBJ2-2; a weak D match, TRBD2 (5 bases). From germline, CDR1 is SGHNT and CDR2 YENEEA. V dropped 1 base and J dropped 3 bases, with 15 bases sitting between them. CDR3 length: 17 residues. CDR3 bases: TGTGCCAGCAGCTTAGGGACTGGGCGGAGAGACACCGGGGAGCTGTTTTTT. Encoded protein: CASSLGTGRRDTGELFF.

This clone was counted a single time. This rearrangement joins TRBV12-3 or TRBV12-4 to TRBJ2-2; TRBD2 is a possible D gene (6 bases). The CDR3 length is 13 residues. The V end lost 7 bases, the J end lost 6 bases, and 12 bases lay between the germline ends. The CDR3 DNA sequence: TGTGCCAGCATACGGGAGTGGGCCGGGGAGCTGTTTTTT. Translated, it gives CASIREWAGELFF.

This clone turned up a few times. The V call is TRBV14, the J call TRBJ1-1; D ambiguous. CDR3 size: 11 residues. Trimming took off 2 bases at V and 8 bases at J, with 6 bases between the two ends. CDR1 and CDR2 (germline): SGHDN, FVKESK. The CDR3 protein is CASSQYGEAFF. DNA for the CDR3: TGTGCCAGCAGCCAATACGGGGAAGCTTTCTTT.

This sequence joins TRBV10-2 and TRBJ2-7; 7 bases fit TRBD1. The CDR3 is made up of 13 amino acids. V trimming: 5 bases; J trimming: 2 bases; junction bases outside the gene matches: 3. Germline V gene sequence: CDR1 WSHSY, CDR2 SAAADI. The CDR3 region is CASSHGTAYEQYF. The CDR3 region has the DNA TGCGCCAGCAGTCATGGGACAGCCTACGAGCAGTACTTC.

This chain connects TRBV6-5 to TRBJ2-1; D assignment may be TRBD1 or TRBD2 (5 bases each). The CDR3 spans 15 residues. The germline V gene encodes CDR1 MNHEY and CDR2 SVGAGI. Deletions cut 2 bases from V and 4 bases from J, with 12 bases between. CDR3 sequence (DNA): TGTGCCAGCAGTTACGGGGACCAATTTTACAATGAGCAGTTCTTC. Amino acid sequence: CASSYGDQFYNEQFF.

This sequence joins TRBV15 and TRBJ1-4, with D uncertain. CDR3 length equals 13 residues. Germline CDR1 LNHNV, CDR2 YYDKDF (reference sequence). The germline V and J ends were trimmed by 0 bases and 5 bases, with 4 bases remaining between them. CDR3 sequence reads: CATSRDRNEKLFF. The CDR3 bases are TGTGCCACCAGCAGAGACAGGAATGAAAAACTGTTTTTT. Drawing the rest from reference TRBV15 and TRBJ1-4, the complete variable domain is DAMVIQNPRYQVTQFGKPVTLSCSQTLNHNVMYWYQQKSSQAPKLLFHYYDKDFNNEADTPDNFQSRRPNTSFCFLDIRSPGLGDTAMYLCATSRDRNEKLFFGSGTQLSVL.

The rearrangement links TRBV19 to TRBJ1-3; a weak D match, TRBD1 (6 bases). Germline lookup yields CDR1 LNHDA and CDR2 SQIVND (reference sequence). This CDR3 comprises 15 residues. The ends were cut back, 5 bases at V and 6 bases at J, with 17 bases in the middle. This chain's CDR3 is CASSFTRGPENTIYF. CDR3 nucleotides: TGTGCCAGTAGTTTTACCAGGGGTCCGGAAAACACCATATATTTT.

The V gene is TRBV6-1, the J gene TRBJ2-1; 10 nucleotides match TRBD2. Germline-derived CDR1 and CDR2 are MNHNS and SASEGT. The CDR3 has 16 amino acids. V trimming: 1 base; J trimming: 9 bases; junction bases outside the gene matches: 9. The CDR3 nucleotides read TGTGCCAGCAGTGAAGTTCTAGCGGGGGTAGGAGGTGAGCAGTTCTTC. Translating gives CASSEVLAGVGGEQFF.

J is TRBJ1-2 and V is TRBV2; 9 bases are shared with TRBD1. This CDR3 is 13 amino acids long. Germline CDR1 SNHLY, CDR2 FYNNEI. Germline trimming cut 7 bases from V and 7 bases from J; bases unmatched to any gene: 7. CDR3 DNA: TGTGCCAGCAATCCGACAGGGGGAGGTGGCTACACCTTC. Protein: CASNPTGGGGYTF.

The chain links TRBV6-1 to TRBJ1-5, with D maybe TRBD1 (5 bases). Germline V gives CDR1 MNHNS, CDR2 SASEGT. CDR3 length: 16 residues. Deletions cut 2 bases from V and 4 bases from J, with 15 bases between. This CDR3 is CASSEWAGSTNQPQHF. The CDR3 coding sequence is TGTGCCAGCAGTGAATGGGCAGGGTCGACAAATCAGCCCCAGCATTTT.

J is TRBJ1-1 and V is TRBV27; 7 bases are shared with TRBD1. The germline gives CDR1 MNHEY, CDR2 SMNVEV (reference sequence). V lost 4 bases to trimming and J lost 1 base; unmatched junction nucleotides: 12. The length of the CDR3 is 17 residues. CDR3 sequence reads: CASSSQFSGQPNTEAFF. CDR3 DNA sequence: TGTGCCAGCAGTTCCCAGTTTTCGGGACAGCCGAACACTGAAGCTTTCTTT.

The chain recombines TRBV4-3 with TRBJ1-2; D perhaps matches TRBD1 (6 bases). This CDR3 contains 16 residues. The V end lost 0 bases, the J end lost 7 bases, and 18 bases lay between the germline ends. The germline CDR1 and CDR2 sequences are LGHNA and YSLEER. CDR3 nucleotides: TGCGCCAGCAGCCAAGATGCCCTAGGGGGGGGCCGTGGCTACACCTTC. It codes for CASSQDALGGGRGYTF.

The chain uses TRBV9 and TRBJ2-5; 8 nucleotides match TRBD1. Trimming cost V 0 bases and J 4 bases; bases outside gene matches: 8. CDR1 SGDLS and CDR2 YYNGEE come from the germline V gene. This CDR3 is 16 amino acids long. As DNA, the CDR3 is TGTGCCAGCAGCGTAGGGGACAGGACAGGAGGAGAGACCCAGTACTTC. Amino acids: CASSVGDRTGGETQYF.

This rearrangement joins TRBV5-6 to TRBJ1-2; D may be TRBD1 (5 bases). Germline CDR1 and CDR2: SGHDT and YYEEEE. The CDR3 length is 13 residues. The V end was cut by 4 bases, the J end by 7 bases, with 14 bases between. CDR3 protein: CASSPMIRVGYTF. The CDR3 nucleotides are TGTGCCAGCAGCCCCATGATCAGGGTTGGCTACACCTTC.

V and J are TRBV6-5 and TRBJ2-2; D is undetermined. The ends were cut back, 6 bases at V and 0 bases at J, with 11 bases in the middle. There are 15 residues in the CDR3. Germline assignment: CDR1 MNHEY and CDR2 SVGAGI. For the CDR3, the DNA is TGTGCCAGCAGCCCCAAACCCGCGAACACCGGGGAGCTGTTTTTT. Translating gives CASSPKPANTGELFF.

The chain combines TRBV20-1 with TRBJ2-7; TRBD2 matches 12 bases. The CDR3 contains 18 residues. Unmatched junction bases numbered 15, after V lost 3 bases and J lost 3 bases. Per the germline V gene, CDR1 is DFQATT and CDR2 is SNEGSKA (reference sequence). CDR3 in DNA: TGCAGTGCTAGTGTTAACCCTCAAGAGGGACTAGCGGGCTACGAGCAGTACTTC. As protein: CSASVNPQEGLAGYEQYF.

This sequence joins TRBV11-1 and TRBJ2-5, with D possibly matching TRBD1 (5 bases). This CDR3 region has 15 residues. CDR1 and CDR2 from the germline V gene are SGHAT and FQDESV (reference sequence). The V and J ends lost 5 bases and 5 bases respectively, with 18 bases between them. The CDR3 DNA is TGTGCCAGCAGCCCTTGGGGCGTTCCACGGGAGACCCAGTACTTC. Amino acid sequence: CASSPWGVPRETQYF.

V gene TRBV27 combines with J gene TRBJ2-7; D unclear. The germline V gene encodes CDR1 MNHEY and CDR2 SMNVEV (reference sequence). The CDR3 contains 13 residues. Trimming removed 4 bases at V and 3 bases at J, with 10 bases between. The CDR3 DNA reads TGTGCCAGCAGTTCAAGACGGCACTACGAGCAGTACTTC. Translating gives CASSSRRHYEQYF.